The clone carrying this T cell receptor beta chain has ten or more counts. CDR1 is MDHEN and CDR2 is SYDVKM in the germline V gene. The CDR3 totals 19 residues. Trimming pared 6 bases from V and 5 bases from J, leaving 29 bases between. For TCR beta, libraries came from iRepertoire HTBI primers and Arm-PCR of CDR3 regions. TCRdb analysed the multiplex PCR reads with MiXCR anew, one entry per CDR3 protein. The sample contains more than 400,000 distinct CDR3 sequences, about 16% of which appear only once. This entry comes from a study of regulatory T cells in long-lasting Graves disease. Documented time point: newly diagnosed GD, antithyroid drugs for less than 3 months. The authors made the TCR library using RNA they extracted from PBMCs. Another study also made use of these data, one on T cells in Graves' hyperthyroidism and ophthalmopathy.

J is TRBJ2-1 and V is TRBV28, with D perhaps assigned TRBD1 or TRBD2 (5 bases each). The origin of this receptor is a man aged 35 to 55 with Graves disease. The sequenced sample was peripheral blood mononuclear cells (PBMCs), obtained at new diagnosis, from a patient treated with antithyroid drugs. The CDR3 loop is CASREVRGPLFLSHNEQFF. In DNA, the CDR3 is TGTGCCAGCAGAGAGGTCCGGGGACCCTTATTTTTATCACACAATGAGCAGTTCTTC.